The present T cell receptor beta chain was sequenced within a study of T cell repertoires in aging, cancer and after chemotherapy. As for the study in general: About 9.1 million TCR reads were in the whole dataset. The study, taken as a whole, reports: Healthy donors lost TCR diversity with age mainly through richness, cancer patients through richness and evenness. Median generation probability rose over the chemotherapy interval in each cancer cohort, suggesting rebound thymic output. The repertoire data cannot show anything about immunological memory following chemotherapy.

As for this clonotype: Its specificity is not known.

A mixed TRB-A/B primer pool amplified rearranged TRB by multiplex touch-down PCR. One entry per CDR3 protein, called by TCRdb with MiXCR from the multiplex PCR reads. Of 7,000 to 8,500 distinct CDR3 sequences listed, less than 70% are singletons. Peripheral blood genomic DNA, not sorted cells or RNA, was the template. Trimming removed 3 bases from V and 10 bases from J, with 19 bases in between. The CDR3 runs 15 residues. Germline assignment: CDR1 SGHNT and CDR2 YYREEE (reference sequence). Sequencing was performed on blood. This clonotype originated in a human donor with a solid tumor. This chain links TRBV5-4 with TRBJ1-4, with no clear D. The CDR3 here is CASSSNQQRAGKLFF. The CDR3 DNA follows: TGTGCCAGCAGCTCCAACCAACAGAGGGCAGGAAAACTGTTTTTT.